The 25 T cell receptor beta chains presented below share a single source sample, sequenced in a study of blood T cells in healthy people across ages. A second PCR of about 7 to 12 cycles used a sample-barcoded 5' primer and a J-beta primer mix. Each CDR3 protein is one row after TCRdb ran MiXCR on the 5' RACE reads. The data hold 1.5 million to 2 million distinct CDR3 sequences, with 40% to 55% observed a single time. Sequenced sample: blood. These receptors all stem from a woman between 40 and 55 years old in good health.

The chain combines TRBV28 with TRBJ2-7, with D perhaps matching TRBD1 (6 bases). CDR1 and CDR2 (germline): MDHEN, SYDVKM. CDR3 length: 15 amino acids. Trimming pared 5 bases from V and 5 bases from J, leaving 19 bases between. The CDR3 reads CASSPEDRLFNEQYF. CDR3 DNA: TGTGCCAGCAGTCCGGAAGACAGGCTATTTAACGAGCAGTACTTC.

The chain couples TRBV15 to TRBJ1-2, with a tentative D call TRBD1 (6 bases). V lost 5 bases to trimming and J lost 0 bases, with 10 bases between them. Per germline, CDR1 LNHNV and CDR2 YYDKDF (reference sequence). This CDR3 region has 14 residues. The CDR3: CATSPRGPNYGYTF. The CDR3 bases are TGTGCCACCAGCCCCAGGGGTCCTAACTATGGCTACACCTTC.

The chain has TRBV4-1 and TRBJ2-6, with 7 bases lining up with TRBD1. This CDR3 is 16 amino acids long. V shed 2 bases and J 2 bases; nucleotides not matched to a gene: 3. Germline-derived CDR1 and CDR2 are MGHRA and YSYEKL. The chain's CDR3 is CASSQTGTAGANVLTF. CDR3 DNA: TGCGCCAGCAGCCAAACCGGGACAGCTGGGGCCAACGTCCTGACTTTC.

This clonotype was recorded at least ten times. This may be a read error: a much more frequent sequence differs by one nucleotide. This rearrangement joins TRBV29-1 to TRBJ2-5; either TRBD1 or TRBD2 may supply D (5 bases each). Germline V gene sequence: CDR1 SQVTM, CDR2 ANQGSEA. Between the trimmed V and J ends, which lost 3 bases and 11 bases, there was a span of 25 bases. The CDR3 is 15 residues long. DNA for the CDR3: TGCAGCGTTGACCTCGTGGGACCCCTTGACAATGAGCAGTACTTC. Its translation is CSVDLVGPLDNEQYF.

This clonotype appeared a few times. The genes are TRBV7-2 and TRBJ1-1; the match to TRBD1 covers 7 bases. Unmatched junction bases numbered 5, after V lost 2 bases and J lost 5 bases. Germline lookup yields CDR1 SGHTA and CDR2 FQGNSA. The CDR3 is 14 amino acids. The CDR3 DNA reads as TGTGCCAGCAGCTTAACACAGGGGTTGACTGAAGCTTTCTTT. It specifies CASSLTQGLTEAFF.

This clonotype was counted only a few times. The chain uses TRBV7-2 and TRBJ2-7; D remains ambiguous. V shed 1 base and J shed 3 bases, with 13 bases lying between them. Germline lookup yields CDR1 SGHTA and CDR2 FQGNSA. This CDR3 spans 15 amino acids. The CDR3 sequence is CASSLGGRTDYEQYF. The CDR3 DNA sequence: TGTGCCAGCAGCTTAGGTGGTCGCACAGACTACGAGCAGTACTTC.

The chain links TRBV7-8 to TRBJ2-1, with 10 bases lining up with TRBD2. The CDR3 has 13 residues. Germline trimming cut 1 base from V and 15 bases from J; bases unmatched to any gene: 6. Germline lookup yields CDR1 SGHVS and CDR2 FQNEAQ. CDR3 DNA: TGTGCCAGCAGCTTAGGGGGGCGACTAGCGGGGTTCTTC. It specifies CASSLGGRLAGFF.

The CDR3 nucleotides are TGTGCCAGCAGCTTAGATCTAGATATAACGTACTTC. The encoded protein is CASSLDLDITYF. The chain uses TRBV11-2 and TRBJ2-5; D unresolved. This CDR3 region has 12 residues. CDR1 and CDR2 from the germline V gene are SGHAT and FQNNGV. V shed 0 bases and J shed 13 bases, with 12 bases lying between them. The whole variable domain, filled in from reference TRBV11-2 and TRBJ2-5, reads EAGVAQSPRYKIIEKRQSVAFWCNPISGHATLYWYQQILGQGPKLLIQFQNNGVVDDSQLPKDRFSAERLKGVDSTLKIQPAKLEDSAVYLCASSLDLDITYFGPGTRLLVL.

The chain couples TRBV20-1 to TRBJ2-1, with 12 bases matching TRBD2. Germline assignment: CDR1 DFQATT and CDR2 SNEGSKA (reference sequence). V lost 3 bases, J lost 8 bases, and 5 bases stayed unmatched. The CDR3 spans 14 residues. As DNA, the CDR3 is TGCAGTGCTAGCACTAGCGGGGGGCGGGATGAGCAGTTCTTC. Translating gives CSASTSGGRDEQFF.

There are a few counts of this clonotype. This chain uses TRBV20-1 with TRBJ2-6; 10 bases align to TRBD2. The germline CDR1 and CDR2 sequences are DFQATT and SNEGSKA (reference sequence). Trimming at V came to 6 bases and at J to 0 bases, leaving 11 bases not matched to a gene. The CDR3 is 18 residues long. CDR3 bases: TGCAGTGCGACGAGACTAGCGGGCCCTCTCTCTGGGGCCAACGTCCTGACTTTC. Translating it yields CSATRLAGPLSGANVLTF.

The table lists this clonotype with a few counts. The J gene is TRBJ1-6, the V gene TRBV6-5; TRBD1 is a possible D gene (6 bases). The CDR3 runs 16 residues. Trimming left V 0 bases short and J 5 bases short, with 11 bases between. Looked up from germline, CDR1 is MNHEY and CDR2 is SVGAGI. CDR3 loop: CASSYSTGGHNSPLHF. The CDR3 DNA reads as TGTGCCAGCAGTTACTCGACTGGGGGCCATAATTCACCCCTCCACTTT.

This clonotype was recorded once. This chain links TRBV4-2 with TRBJ2-4; D might be TRBD2 (5 bases). V gave up 5 bases and J gave up 4 bases, with 15 bases separating them. The CDR3 totals 15 residues. Germline V gene data show CDR1 as LGHNA and CDR2 as YNFKEQ. CDR3 loop: CASSVGSSQKNIQYF. The CDR3 DNA sequence: TGTGCCAGCAGCGTAGGATCTAGCCAGAAAAACATTCAGTACTTC.

This rearrangement joins TRBV5-1 to TRBJ2-5, with 10 bases identical to TRBD2. The germline V gene encodes CDR1 SGHRS and CDR2 YFSETQ. This CDR3 comprises 16 residues. V lost 5 bases, J lost 5 bases, and 12 bases stayed unmatched. The CDR3 DNA is TGCGCCAGCAGTCGAGGAGCGGGGGGGCCCTCGGAGACCCAGTACTTC. Encoded protein: CASSRGAGGPSETQYF.

The chain joins TRBV7-2 to TRBJ2-1; D is unresolved. The germline V and J ends were trimmed by 0 bases and 8 bases, with 5 bases remaining between them. The CDR3 is 12 residues long. The germline V gene has CDR1 SGHTA and CDR2 FQGNSA. The CDR3 DNA is TGTGCCAGCAGCTTAGCCTCGCATGAGCAGTTCTTC. It codes for CASSLASHEQFF.

The V and J genes are TRBV28 and TRBJ2-3; the D gene is possibly TRBD2 (6 bases). The CDR3 is 14 amino acids. The germline CDR1 and CDR2 sequences are MDHEN and SYDVKM. V was shortened by 7 bases and J by 4 bases, with 15 bases between the two germline ends. The CDR3 region is CASTLMGGPDTQYF. The CDR3 DNA reads as TGTGCCAGCACCCTGATGGGAGGTCCAGATACGCAGTATTTT.

The V and J genes are TRBV23-1 and TRBJ2-3; TRBD1 or TRBD2 may be the D gene (5 bases each). TRBV23-1 is sorted into the ORF group, with uncertain function. V gave up 6 bases and J gave up 4 bases, with 17 bases separating them. The CDR3 spans 15 residues. DNA of the CDR3: TGCGCCAGCAGATTTCTAGGCAGGGAGCCAGATACGCAGTATTTT. It codes for CASRFLGREPDTQYF.

This chain links TRBV7-6 with TRBJ2-1; D gene uncertain. V lost 4 bases and J 3 bases, leaving 10 bases between the germline ends. The CDR3 contains 14 residues. Germline assignment: CDR1 SGHVS and CDR2 FNYEAQ. In DNA form, the CDR3 reads TGTGCCAGCAGCTCAGATAGCTACTACAATGAGCAGTTCTTC. Translation: CASSSDSYYNEQFF.

The chain has TRBV4-3 and TRBJ1-4, with a possible D match to TRBD1 (5 bases). The CDR3 runs to 15 residues. Germline V CDR1 and CDR2: LGHNA, YSLEER. Between the trimmed V and J ends, which lost 4 bases and 8 bases, there was a span of 17 bases. The CDR3 sequence is CASSRNPDGAEKLFF. The CDR3 DNA reads as TGCGCCAGCAGCCGCAACCCGGACGGGGCGGAAAAACTGTTTTTT.

Turning to this clonotype: The junction differs from germline at one of its ends, possibly a read error. The CDR3 region has the DNA TGTGTCAGCTCCGAAGGACAGGGAGGAATCTACGAGCAGTACTTC. Translating gives CVSSEGQGGIYEQYF. The V and J genes are TRBV18 and TRBJ2-7; 8 nucleotides line up with TRBD1. The CDR3 contains 15 residues. Germline-derived CDR1 and CDR2 are KGHSH and LQKENI.

The chain uses TRBV27 and TRBJ1-2; 8 bases are shared with TRBD1. The CDR3 runs to 16 residues. Germline loops: CDR1 MNHEY, CDR2 SMNVEV (reference sequence). Trimming removed 7 bases from V and 7 bases from J; junction bases left unmatched: 17. The CDR3 loop is CASKGVFDRGYAGYTF. The CDR3 DNA reads as TGTGCCAGCAAGGGGGTGTTTGACAGGGGTTATGCTGGCTACACCTTC.

The chain links TRBV29-1 to TRBJ2-1; 8 bases are shared with TRBD1. The CDR3 is 15 amino acids. The V gene end was trimmed by 6 bases and the J gene end by 4 bases; junction bases not matched to a gene: 11. CDR1 SQVTM and CDR2 ANQGSEA come from the germline V gene. The CDR3 DNA reads TGCAGCGTGGAGGGGTTGGGACAGGATTACAATGAGCAGTTCTTC. It yields the protein CSVEGLGQDYNEQFF.

The CDR3 DNA sequence: TGTGCCAGCAGTCTGACTAGCGGGAGTGGCTACGAGCAGTACTTC. Its translation: CASSLTSGSGYEQYF. V usage is TRBV12-3 or TRBV12-4 and J usage is TRBJ2-7, with 12 nucleotides matching TRBD2. The CDR3 is 15 residues long. Unmatched junction bases numbered 5, after V lost 5 bases and J lost 3 bases.

The DNA of the CDR3 is TGTGCCAGCAGCTTAGATGGAAGGACAGCGAGCACAGATACGCAGTATTTT. Residues: CASSLDGRTASTDTQYF. This chain uses TRBV11-2 with TRBJ2-3, with a weak D call TRBD1 (6 bases). This CDR3 contains 17 residues. Germline-derived CDR1 and CDR2 are SGHAT and FQNNGV. Trimming cost V 0 bases and J 0 bases, with 13 bases left between them.

To note about this clonotype: A read error may be the cause here, since a much bigger clone is one base away. This chain joins TRBV2 and TRBJ1-2; 9 bases match TRBD1. The length of the CDR3 is 14 residues. Germline V gives CDR1 SNHLY, CDR2 FYNNEI. CDR3 in DNA: TGTGCCAGCAGCCACGACAGGGGGACCTATGGCTGCACCTTC. Translation: CASSHDRGTYGCTF.

J is TRBJ2-1 and V is TRBV9, with a possible D match to TRBD2 (5 bases). Trimming removed 4 bases from V and 5 bases from J, with 19 bases in between. The CDR3 consists of 16 residues. The germline V gene has CDR1 SGDLS and CDR2 YYNGEE. For the CDR3, the DNA is TGTGCCAGCAGCACACAACCGGGATCATTAAACAATGAGCAGTTCTTC. It codes for CASSTQPGSLNNEQFF.